The 3 T cell receptor beta chains in this list originate from one sample, sequenced in a study of OX40 agonist ivuxolimab in advanced cancers. Libraries were prepared by immunoSEQ multiplex PCR; TCRdb keeps only in-frame clonotypes and omits some of them. Among about 73,000 clones listed, more than 80% were seen once. The specimen was CD4+ or CD8+ T cells sorted from blood, collected in a trial of the OX40 agonist ivuxolimab. Receptor source: an adult with an advanced solid tumor such as melanoma, head and neck, liver or kidney cancer.

This chain joins TRBV7-2 and TRBJ2-1; 7 bases align to TRBD2. CDR1 SGHTA and CDR2 FQGNSA come from the germline V gene. There are 15 residues in the CDR3. V was pared by 2 bases and J by 2 bases, with 3 bases of the junction left unmatched. The CDR3 loop reads CASSLQGLAYNEQFF. Here the CDR3 DNA reads TGTGCCAGCAGCTTACAAGGACTAGCCTACAATGAGCAGTTCTTC.

The chain uses TRBV18 and TRBJ1-1; D gene unclear. Germline-derived CDR1 and CDR2 are KGHSH and LQKENI. With 6 bases removed from V and 0 bases from J, the gap between germline ends came to 11 bases. The CDR3 loop spans 14 amino acids. CDR3 nucleotide sequence: TGTGCCAGCTCCCAATCGAGCGTGAACACTGAAGCTTTCTTT. This translates into CASSQSSVNTEAFF.

This chain links TRBV21-1 with TRBJ2-7; the table's D call, TRBD2, was not checked against the DNA. TRBV21-1 is annotated as a pseudogene. The CDR3 is made up of 15 amino acids. The CDR3 nucleotides read TGTGCCAGCAGCAAACGGGTGGTCAATCCCTACGAGCAGTACTTC. This translates into CASSKRVVNPYEQYF.